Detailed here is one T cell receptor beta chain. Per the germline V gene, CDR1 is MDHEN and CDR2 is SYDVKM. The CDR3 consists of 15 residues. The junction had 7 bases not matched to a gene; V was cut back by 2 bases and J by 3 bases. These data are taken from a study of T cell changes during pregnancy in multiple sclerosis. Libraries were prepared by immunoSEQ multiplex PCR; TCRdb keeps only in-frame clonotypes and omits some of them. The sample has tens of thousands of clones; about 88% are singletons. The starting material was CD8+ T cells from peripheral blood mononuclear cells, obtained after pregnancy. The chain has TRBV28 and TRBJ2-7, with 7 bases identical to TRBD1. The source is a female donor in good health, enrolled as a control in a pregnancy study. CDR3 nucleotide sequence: TGTGCCAGCAGTTTAGGGACAGATTCCTTCTACGAGCAGTACTTC. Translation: CASSLGTDSFYEQYF. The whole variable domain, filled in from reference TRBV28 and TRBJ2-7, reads DVKVTQSSRYLVKRTGEKVFLECVQDMDHENMFWYRQDPGLGLRLIYFSYDVKMKEKGDIPEGYSVSREKKERFSLILESASTNQTSMYLCASSLGTDSFYEQYFGPGTRLTVT.